The 24 T cell receptor beta chains listed next were all sequenced from one sample in a study of CD4 and CD8 cells across lung adenocarcinoma regions. TCRdb re-derived calls from the PCR reads in MiXCR, one entry per CDR3 protein. The sample shows tens of thousands of distinct CDR3 sequences, around 50% of them seen only once. Material for sequencing was CD8+ T cells from the center of a lung tumor. The receptors were sampled from a male donor with lung adenocarcinoma. The CD4 and CD8 labels of this study may be unreliable.

The chain combines TRBV6-5 with TRBJ2-7, with D uncertain. Trimming removed 0 bases from V and 4 bases from J, with 13 bases in between. The V gene's germline CDR1 is MNHEY and CDR2 SVGAGI. The CDR3 length is 15 residues. The CDR3 sequence: CASSYSSRASYEQYF. In nucleotides, the CDR3 is TGTGCCAGCAGTTACTCGAGTAGAGCGTCTTACGAGCAGTACTTC.

This chain joins TRBV6-1 and TRBJ2-2; maybe TRBD2 (6 bases). CDR1 and CDR2 from the germline V gene are MNHNS and SASEGT. The CDR3 has 15 residues. V lost 6 bases and J 7 bases, leaving 18 bases between the germline ends. As DNA, the CDR3 is TGTGCCAGCAGGGATCCGGGACGGGAGATCGGGGAGCTGTTTTTT. Protein product: CASRDPGREIGELFF.

The chain joins TRBV6-4 to TRBJ2-4; 9 positions match TRBD1. The last part of the DNA fits TRBJ2-7 better; the J call may be wrong. The V gene's germline CDR1 is MRHNA and CDR2 SNTAGT. The CDR3 has 16 residues. The CDR3 reads CASSDPRQGGAYEQYF. In DNA, the CDR3 is TGTGCCAGCAGTGACCCCCGACAGGGGGGGGCCTACGAGCAGTACTTC.

This clonotype was detected once. This chain joins TRBV7-9 and TRBJ2-3; D remains ambiguous. The CDR3 extends over 16 amino acids. The germline CDR1 and CDR2 sequences are SEHNR and FQNEAQ (reference sequence). V was pared by 2 bases and J by 0 bases, with 12 bases between. For the CDR3, the DNA is TGTGCCAGCAGCTTAAGTAGGGCGCAGAGCACAGATACGCAGTATTTT. Translation gives CASSLSRAQSTDTQYF.

This clonotype was seen a handful of times. The V gene is TRBV5-1, the J gene TRBJ2-1; TRBD1 might be the D (5 bases). Near its end, the DNA agrees better with TRBJ2-5, so the J call may be wrong. Germline CDR1 is SGHRS and CDR2 is YFSETQ. The CDR3 covers 15 residues. CDR3 sequence (DNA): TGCGCCAGCAGCTTGGAAGGCAGGGCGACAGAGACCCAGTACTTC. Its translation: CASSLEGRATETQYF.

Concerning this clonotype itself: An end of the junction differs from the germline gene, which may be a read error. The J gene is TRBJ2-1, the V gene TRBV10-3; D uncertain. The CDR3 spans 12 residues. Germline loops: CDR1 ENHRY, CDR2 SYGVKD. As DNA, the CDR3 is TGTGCCAAGGGTGTGAGCACAGATGAGCAGTTTTTT. Protein sequence: CAKGVSTDEQFF.

The chain recombines TRBV3-1 with TRBJ2-1; TRBD2 agrees at 12 bases. Germline V lookup: CDR1 LGHDT, CDR2 YNNKEL (reference sequence). The CDR3 length is 18 residues. Unmatched junction bases numbered 7, after V lost 0 bases and J lost 4 bases. Written as DNA, the CDR3 is TGTGCCAGCAGCCAAGATCGGGGACTAGCGGGTGCATACAATGAGCAGTTCTTC. Amino acid sequence: CASSQDRGLAGAYNEQFF.

The rearrangement uses TRBV4-1 and TRBJ2-5; tentatively, D is TRBD2 (6 bases). Germline CDR1 and CDR2: MGHRA and YSYEKL. With 8 bases removed from V and 11 bases from J, the gap between germline ends came to 30 bases. The CDR3 spans 16 residues. The DNA for the CDR3 is TGCGCCAGCGGGGGGATGGGGGACCTTGGCCAAGATACGCAGTACTTC. It codes for CASGGMGDLGQDTQYF.

V is TRBV6-1 and J is TRBJ2-2; 8 bases line up with TRBD1. V was clipped by 11 bases and J by 13 bases; unmatched bases: 21. Germline CDR1 reads MNHNS; CDR2 reads SASEGT. CDR3 length: 15 residues. The CDR3 DNA follows: TGTGCCCGCGGCGTACAGCCGGATGGGACAGGTGCGCTGTTTTTT. Amino acid sequence: CARGVQPDGTGALFF.

This chain joins TRBV4-2 and TRBJ2-1, with TRBD2 matching over 11 bases. The J call may not be correct, given that the DNA end is closer to TRBJ2-7. The V gene's germline CDR1 is LGHNA and CDR2 YNFKEQ. This CDR3 contains 15 residues. DNA of the CDR3: TGTGCCAGCAGCCATGGACTAGCGGGCACCTACGAGCAGTACTTC. The encoded protein is CASSHGLAGTYEQYF.

This clonotype was seen at least ten times. The V and J genes are TRBV6-5 and TRBJ1-2; D remains unclear. In germline, CDR1 is MNHEY, CDR2 SVGAGI. The V end lost 3 bases, the J end lost 8 bases, and 10 bases lay between the germline ends. This CDR3 region has 12 residues. CDR3 region: CASSYRVGGYTF. In nucleotides, the CDR3 is TGTGCCAGCAGTTATCGGGTTGGCGGCTACACCTTC.

The sample holds many counts of this clonotype. The CDR3: CARRTSGTDTQYF. The CDR3 region has the DNA TGTGCCAGAAGGACTAGCGGCACAGATACGCAGTATTTT. This rearrangement joins TRBV7-2 to TRBJ2-3; 9 bases agree with TRBD2. Trimming cost V 9 bases and J 1 base; bases outside gene matches: 2. The CDR3 length is 13 residues. Germline CDR1 and CDR2: SGHTA and FQGNSA.

This rearrangement joins TRBV27 to TRBJ2-4; tentatively, D is TRBD2 (5 bases). Trimming took off 4 bases at V and 12 bases at J, with 28 bases between the two ends. The CDR3 sequence is 17 residues long. Germline V gene lookup returns CDR1 MNHEY and CDR2 SMNVEV (reference sequence). CDR3 nucleotide sequence: TGTGCCAGCAGTTCCCGGATTACTCCTCTAGCCAAAAAGACTCAGTACTTC. Its protein is CASSSRITPLAKKTQYF.

On this clonotype itself: An end of the junction differs from the germline gene, which may be a read error. The chain couples TRBV7-2 to TRBJ2-5, with 7 bases aligning to TRBD1. The CDR3 is 14 amino acids. Germline V gene data show CDR1 as SGHTA and CDR2 as FQGNSA. CDR3 coding DNA: TGTGCCAGCAGCAAACAGAGTGGTGGACAGGCCCAGTCCTTC. Translated, it gives CASSKQSGGQAQSF.

Only a few counts were recorded for this clonotype. The rearrangement joins TRBV6-1 to TRBJ2-1; 8 nucleotides line up with TRBD2. Trimming removed 8 bases from V and 1 base from J; junction bases left unmatched: 7. Germline V CDR1 and CDR2: MNHNS, SASEGT. The CDR3 is made up of 15 amino acids. Written as DNA, the CDR3 is TGTGCCAGCGTATCACTAGCGGAATCCTACAATGAGCAGTTCTTC. Its translation is CASVSLAESYNEQFF.

In this sample, this clonotype turned up a few times. The genes are TRBV9 and TRBJ1-1, with TRBD1 matching over 9 bases. This CDR3 has 14 residues. From germline, CDR1 is SGDLS and CDR2 YYNGEE. V shed 4 bases, J shed 7 bases, and the junction held 8 bases outside the gene matches. CDR3 nucleotide sequence: TGTGCCAGCAGCCCAAATACAGGGGGCAATGAAGCTTTCTTT. Its translation is CASSPNTGGNEAFF.

In regard to this clonotype: Mismatch with germline at one junction end may stem from a read error. V gene TRBV6-1 combines with J gene TRBJ2-1; unclear D gene. Per the germline V gene, CDR1 is MNHNS and CDR2 is SASEGT. The CDR3 totals 11 residues. CDR3 sequence: CACADHNEQFF. DNA for the CDR3: TGTGCCTGCGCAGACCACAATGAGCAGTTTTTC.

The chain combines TRBV7-2 with TRBJ2-1; tentative D call: TRBD2 (8 bases). Deletions cut 4 bases from V and 8 bases from J, with 18 bases between. The germline gives CDR1 SGHTA, CDR2 FQGNSA. The length of the CDR3 is 15 residues. CDR3 in DNA: TGTGCCAGCAGCTCGGGAGGGGGCGCATTTGATGAGCAGTTCTTC. Its translation: CASSSGGGAFDEQFF.

This clonotype was seen once. The rearrangement links TRBV6-1 to TRBJ2-3; 7 positions agree with TRBD1. The CDR3 is 17 amino acids. Unmatched junction bases numbered 10, after V lost 2 bases and J lost 2 bases. Germline V gene sequence: CDR1 MNHNS, CDR2 SASEGT. CDR3 DNA: TGTGCCAGCAGTGAACGGGAAGGGGGCAGCTCCACAGATACGCAGTATTTT. Protein: CASSEREGGSSTDTQYF.

This clonotype appeared a few times. The V and J genes are TRBV6-1 and TRBJ2-2, with D perhaps matching TRBD2 (6 bases). V dropped 8 bases and J dropped 4 bases, with 26 bases sitting between them. From germline, CDR1 is MNHNS and CDR2 SASEGT. This CDR3 contains 18 residues. The CDR3 DNA sequence: TGTGCCAGCCCCAGGGACCCGGAACTAGCTGCATTCACCGGGGAGCTGTTTTTT. It translates to CASPRDPELAAFTGELFF.

Only one count was recorded for this clonotype. Its ends do not fully match the called genes, so a read error is possible. J is TRBJ2-5 and V is TRBV10-3; 7 bases line up with TRBD2. The CDR3 totals 14 residues. Germline values: CDR1 ENHRY, CDR2 SYGVKD. The CDR3 DNA is TGTGCGGGGAGCGGACGCCGGGAGGTAGAGACGCAGTATTTC. Protein sequence: CAGSGRREVETQYF.

The chain links TRBV6-1 to TRBJ2-3; unclear D gene. The germline gives CDR1 MNHNS, CDR2 SASEGT. CDR3 length: 13 residues. V lost 7 bases and J 1 base, leaving 9 bases between the germline ends. CDR3 sequence: CASTLPGTDTQYF. For the CDR3, the DNA is TGTGCCAGCACCCTTCCCGGCACAGATACGCAGTATTTT.

This clonotype was observed at least ten times. The rearrangement uses TRBV6-1 and TRBJ2-4; tentative D call: TRBD2 (6 bases). The CDR3 contains 13 residues. Trimming stripped 6 bases from V and 4 bases from J, with 10 bases between. Germline CDR1 is MNHNS and CDR2 is SASEGT. The CDR3 DNA reads as TGTGCCAGCAGGTCCGGGGGAAAAAACATTCAGTACTTC. Protein product: CASRSGGKNIQYF.

To note about this clonotype: A read error may produce the germline difference seen at one junction end. The CDR3 sequence: CASSYSPVSVSNDEQFF. The CDR3 DNA is TGTGCCAGCAGTTACTCGCCGGTGAGTGTGAGCAACGATGAGCAGTTCTTT. This rearrangement joins TRBV6-5 to TRBJ2-1; D uncertain. This CDR3 comprises 17 residues. CDR1 is MNHEY, CDR2 SVGAGI, per germline.